The next 2 T cell receptor beta chains were all read from a single sample in a study of early T cells in non-severe SARS-CoV-2 infection. MiXCR was run by TCRdb on the 5' RACE reads, yielding one entry per CDR3 protein. Among more than 65,000 distinct CDR3 sequences, more than 14% were seen once, and the ten largest hold around 3.7%. Material: whole blood, obtained at baseline. The receptors originated from an adult who was a healthcare worker with PCR-confirmed SARS-CoV-2 infection or an uninfected control (not recorded which).

This chain uses TRBV25-1 with TRBJ1-5; no definite D call. CDR3 length: 13 residues. The V end lost 1 base, the J end lost 6 bases, and 7 bases lay between the germline ends. CDR1 is MGHDK, CDR2 SYGVNS, per germline. Written as DNA, the CDR3 is TGTGCCAGCAGTGAATCGGGATTTCAGCCCCAGCATTTT. Its translation: CASSESGFQPQHF.

CDR3 residues: CASSQTQGGAEAFF. CDR3 coding DNA: TGTGCCAGCAGCCAAACACAGGGGGGGGCTGAAGCTTTCTTT. The J gene is TRBJ1-1, the V gene TRBV4-2, with 8 bases lining up with TRBD1. Germline V gene data show CDR1 as LGHNA and CDR2 as YNFKEQ. Trimming removed 2 bases from V and 6 bases from J; junction bases left unmatched: 5. The CDR3 covers 14 residues.